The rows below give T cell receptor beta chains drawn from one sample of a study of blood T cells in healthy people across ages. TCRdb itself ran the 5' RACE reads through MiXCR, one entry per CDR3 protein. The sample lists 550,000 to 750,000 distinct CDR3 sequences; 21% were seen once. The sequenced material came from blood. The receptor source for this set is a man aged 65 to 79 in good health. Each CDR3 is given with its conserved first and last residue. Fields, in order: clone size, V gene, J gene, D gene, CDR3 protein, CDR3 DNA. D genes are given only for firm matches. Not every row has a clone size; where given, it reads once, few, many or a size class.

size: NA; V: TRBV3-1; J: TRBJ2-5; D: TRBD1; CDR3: CASSQAGTGIQETQYF; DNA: TGTGCCAGCAGCCAAGCGGGGACAGGGATCCAAGAGACCCAGTACTTC
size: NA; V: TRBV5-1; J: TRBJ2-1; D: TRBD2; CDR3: CASSDGGDSYNEQFF; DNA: TGCGCCAGCAGCGACGGGGGGGACTCCTACAATGAGCAGTTCTTC
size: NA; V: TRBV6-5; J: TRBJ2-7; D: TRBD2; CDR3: CASSKLAGLSYEQYF; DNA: TGTGCCAGCAGTAAACTAGCGGGACTTTCCTACGAGCAGTACTTC
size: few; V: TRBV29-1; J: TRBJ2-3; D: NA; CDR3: CSVRTDRTDTQYF; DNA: TGCAGCGTTCGGACAGACCGCACAGATACGCAGTATTTT
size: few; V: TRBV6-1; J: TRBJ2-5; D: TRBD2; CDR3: CASSELAGGRQTQYF; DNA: TGTGCCAGCAGTGAACTAGCGGGAGGGCGACAGACCCAGTACTTC
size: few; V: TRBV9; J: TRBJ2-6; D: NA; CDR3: CASSPPWFSGANVLTF; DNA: TGTGCCAGCAGCCCACCGTGGTTCAGTGGGGCCAACGTCCTGACTTTC
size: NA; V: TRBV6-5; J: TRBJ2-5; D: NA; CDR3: CAAGRETQYF; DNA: TGTGCCGCCGGACGAGAGACCCAGTACTTC
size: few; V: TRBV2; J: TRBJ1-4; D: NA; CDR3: CASSLHVGEKLFF; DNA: TGTGCCAGCAGCCTACACGTAGGGGAAAAACTGTTTTTT
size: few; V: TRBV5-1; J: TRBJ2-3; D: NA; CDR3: CASSYQGSSTDTQYF; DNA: TGCGCCAGCAGCTACCAGGGTTCTAGCACAGATACGCAGTATTTT
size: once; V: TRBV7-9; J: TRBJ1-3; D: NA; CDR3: CASSDTGTGNTIYF; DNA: TGTGCCAGCAGCGATACAGGGACTGGAAACACCATATATTTT
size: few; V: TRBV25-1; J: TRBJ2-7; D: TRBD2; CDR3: CASSDPPGTSGMGEQYF; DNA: TGTGCCAGCAGTGATCCCCCTGGGACTAGCGGGATGGGCGAGCAGTACTTC